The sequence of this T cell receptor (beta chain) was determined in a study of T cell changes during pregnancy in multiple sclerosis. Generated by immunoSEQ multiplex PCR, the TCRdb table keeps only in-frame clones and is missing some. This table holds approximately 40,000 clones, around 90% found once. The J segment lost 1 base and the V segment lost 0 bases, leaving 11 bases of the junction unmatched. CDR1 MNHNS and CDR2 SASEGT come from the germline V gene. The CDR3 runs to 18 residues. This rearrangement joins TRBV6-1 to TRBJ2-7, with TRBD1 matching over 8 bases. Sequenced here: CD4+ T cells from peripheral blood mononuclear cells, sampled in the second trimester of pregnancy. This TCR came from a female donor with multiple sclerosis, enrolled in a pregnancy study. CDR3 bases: TGTGCCAGCAGTGAAGCTCCCTCCGGGACAGGTCTTTCCTACGAGCAGTACTTC. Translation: CASSEAPSGTGLSYEQYF.